Shown below are 13 T cell receptor beta chains from a single sample sequenced in a study of Ad26.COV2.S vaccination and SARS-CoV-2 variants. Libraries were prepared by immunoSEQ multiplex PCR; TCRdb keeps only in-frame clonotypes and omits some of them. The data contain around 400,000 clones, roughly 85% of them singletons. Specified treatment: roughly 19 received Ad26.COV2.S at low or high dose, single or two shots; a few received placebo; per-sample allocation not given. Collection of the samples took place on day 63 after the first injection of vaccine or placebo. The starting material was peripheral blood, obtained in a trial of Ad26.COV2.S vaccine versus placebo. Receptors originate from a person aged 18 to 59 who received the Ad26.COV2.S COVID-19 vaccine or a placebo.

A single count supports this clone. The chain joins TRBV29-1 to TRBJ1-1, with D unresolved. The CDR3 is 11 residues long. Trimming pared 1 base from V and 10 bases from J, leaving 10 bases between. Germline V gene sequence: CDR1 SQVTM, CDR2 ANQGSEA. The DNA for the CDR3 is TGCAGCGTTGAAGTCGTGGGGATAGCTTTCTTT. It is translated as CSVEVVGIAFF. The whole variable domain, filled in from reference TRBV29-1 and TRBJ1-1, reads SAVISQKPSRDICQRGTSLTIQCQVDSQVTMMFWYRQQPGQSLTLIATANQGSEATYESGFVIDKFPISRPNLTFSTLTVSNMSPEDSSIYLCSVEVVGIAFFGQGTRLTVV.

The chain joins TRBV6-5 to TRBJ2-7; no definite D call. The CDR3 is 11 residues long. Germline V lookup: CDR1 MNHEY, CDR2 SVGAGI. Trimming stripped 4 bases from V and 5 bases from J, with 6 bases between. The CDR3: CASSLLNEQYF. Here the CDR3 DNA reads TGTGCCAGCAGTTTGCTAAACGAGCAGTACTTC.

About this clone itself: This may be a read error, as it is one base from a much larger clone. J is TRBJ2-5 and V is TRBV6-5, with D unresolved. Per the germline V gene, CDR1 is MNHEY and CDR2 is SVGAGI. The V end lost 2 bases, the J end lost 7 bases, and 5 bases lay between the germline ends. CDR3 length: 11 amino acids. This CDR3 is CASSYPGTQYF. The CDR3 DNA is TGTGCCAGCAGTTACCCGGGGACCCAGTACTTC.

This clone appeared once. The chain uses TRBV4-3 and TRBJ2-3, with D possibly TRBD2 on 5 matching bases. The CDR3 extends over 15 amino acids. CDR1 LGHNA and CDR2 YSLEER come from the germline V gene. With 4 bases removed from V and 0 bases from J, the gap between germline ends came to 11 bases. The CDR3 protein is CASSPNRGSTDTQYF. The DNA for the CDR3 is TGCGCCAGCAGCCCCAACCGCGGGAGCACAGATACGCAGTATTTT.

The chain recombines TRBV5-1 with TRBJ1-2; D gene ambiguous. Trimming pared 0 bases from V and 5 bases from J, leaving 14 bases between. The CDR3 runs 15 residues. The germline V gene has CDR1 SGHRS and CDR2 YFSETQ. The chain's CDR3 is CASSLESTLGYGYTF. CDR3 in DNA: TGCGCCAGCAGCTTGGAGAGCACCCTGGGGTATGGCTACACCTTC.

CDR3 in amino acids: CASREIGDTQYF. The CDR3 DNA reads TGTGCCAGCAGGGAAATCGGGGATACGCAGTATTTT. The chain links TRBV9 to TRBJ2-3, with D unclear. The CDR3 loop spans 12 amino acids. CDR1 and CDR2 from the germline V gene are SGDLS and YYNGEE. Deletions cut 5 bases from V and 6 bases from J, with 10 bases between.

This clone appeared once. The chain combines TRBV7-9 with TRBJ2-1; D perhaps matches TRBD1 (5 bases). Germline V gene lookup returns CDR1 SEHNR and CDR2 FQNEAQ (reference sequence). The CDR3 runs to 16 residues. Trimming pared 1 base from V and 0 bases from J, leaving 10 bases between. CDR3 amino acids: CASSLVGASSYNEQFF. The DNA of the CDR3 is TGTGCCAGCAGCTTAGTTGGGGCCAGCTCCTACAATGAGCAGTTCTTC.

The chain joins TRBV25-1 to TRBJ1-2, with D possibly TRBD1 on 5 matching bases. The CDR3 sequence is 11 residues long. Per germline, CDR1 MGHDK and CDR2 SYGVNS. V was trimmed by 8 bases and J by 14 bases, leaving 18 bases between them. CDR3 in DNA: TGTGCCAGCCTGTACTGGGACGCATTAACCTTC. It codes for CASLYWDALTF.

CDR3 residues: CASTGDSLLNTGELFF. The CDR3 nucleotides read TGTGCCAGCACCGGGGACAGCCTCTTGAACACCGGGGAGCTGTTTTTT. The chain uses TRBV11-3 and TRBJ2-2; TRBD1 matches at 7 bases. J gave up 1 base and V 7 bases, and 9 bases lay outside the gene matches. There are 16 residues in the CDR3. Germline V CDR1 and CDR2: SGHNT, YENEEA.

This clone was seen more than once but under ten times. The chain joins TRBV7-6 to TRBJ1-3; 8 bases fit TRBD1. The V gene end was trimmed by 4 bases and the J gene end by 0 bases; junction bases not matched to a gene: 5. Germline CDR1 reads SGHVS; CDR2 reads FNYEAQ. The CDR3 extends over 16 amino acids. Here the CDR3 DNA reads TGTGCCAGCAGCTCCCGGGACAGGATCTCTGGAAACACCATATATTTT. Protein product: CASSSRDRISGNTIYF. The full variable domain, in which reference TRBV7-6 and TRBJ1-3 provide the parts outside the CDR3, is GAGVSQSPRYKVTKRGQDVALRCDPISGHVSLYWYRQALGQGPEFLTYFNYEAQQDKSGLPNDRFSAERPEGSISTLTIQRTEQRDSAMYRCASSSRDRISGNTIYFGEGSWLTVV.

The chain is built from TRBV7-2 and TRBJ1-1, with D possibly matching TRBD1 (6 bases). V was pared by 2 bases and J by 7 bases, with 11 bases between. The germline V gene has CDR1 SGHTA and CDR2 FQGNSA. The CDR3 is made up of 13 amino acids. The CDR3 sequence is CASSLQGTDEAFF. In DNA form, the CDR3 reads TGTGCCAGCAGCTTACAGGGGACCGATGAAGCTTTCTTT.

V gene TRBV5-3 combines with J gene TRBJ2-7; D may correspond to TRBD1 or TRBD2 (5 bases each). TRBV5-3 belongs to the ORF category, with a function that is uncertain. The V and J ends lost 0 bases and 4 bases respectively, with 20 bases between them. The CDR3 has 17 amino acids. The CDR3 reads CARSLEYFRDLSYEQYF. In DNA, the CDR3 is TGTGCCAGAAGCTTGGAGTACTTCCGGGACCTTTCATACGAGCAGTACTTC.

The chain combines TRBV29-1 with TRBJ1-2; D gene ambiguous. With 7 bases removed from V and 4 bases from J, the gap between germline ends came to 10 bases. CDR1 SQVTM and CDR2 ANQGSEA come from the germline V gene. CDR3 length equals 11 residues. CDR3 loop: CSGRHLYGYTF. Here the CDR3 DNA reads TGCAGCGGGAGACACCTCTATGGCTACACCTTC.